These 27 T cell receptor beta chains came from one sample sequenced in a study of blood T cells in healthy people across ages. Through a sample-barcoded 5' primer and a J-beta primer mix, a second PCR was run for about 6 to 11 cycles. TCRdb reanalysed the 5' RACE reads using MiXCR and keeps one entry per CDR3 protein. This sample yields 650,000 to 800,000 distinct CDR3 sequences, of which more than 40% are seen a single time; approximately 20% belongs to the top ten. The material sequenced was blood. Receptor source: a man aged 55 to 69 in good health.

This rearrangement joins TRBV2 to TRBJ2-3, with D maybe TRBD2 (5 bases). This CDR3 is built from 14 residues. Germline CDR1 SNHLY, CDR2 FYNNEI. V was shortened by 8 bases and J by 2 bases, with 14 bases between the two germline ends. CDR3 nucleotides: TGTGCCAGCCTCCTAGCTAAAGCCACAGATACGCAGTATTTT. Translation: CASLLAKATDTQYF.

This chain uses TRBV2 with TRBJ2-3, with 8 positions matching TRBD2. The CDR3 covers 15 residues. Germline assignment: CDR1 SNHLY and CDR2 FYNNEI. Trimming at V came to 1 base and at J to 8 bases, leaving 8 bases not matched to a gene. The CDR3: CASSEVAGSAGTQYF. The DNA of the CDR3 is TGTGCCAGCAGTGAAGTAGCGGGGAGCGCAGGTACGCAGTATTTT. The full variable domain, completed using reference TRBV2 and TRBJ2-3, is EPEVTQTPSHQVTQMGQEVILRCVPISNHLYFYWYRQILGQKVEFLVSFYNNEISEKSEIFDDQFSVERPDGSNFTLKIRSTKLEDSAMYFCASSEVAGSAGTQYFGPGTRLTVL.

This chain uses TRBV7-2 with TRBJ2-3; 15 bases line up with TRBD2. V lost 5 bases, J lost 5 bases, and 2 bases stayed unmatched. This CDR3 contains 15 residues. Germline V lookup: CDR1 SGHTA, CDR2 FQGNSA. The CDR3 DNA reads TGTGCCAGCAGCACGGGACTAGCGGGGGGAGATACGCAGTATTTT. Translating it yields CASSTGLAGGDTQYF.

The chain recombines TRBV28 with TRBJ2-7; D call uncertain. The CDR3 length is 14 residues. Germline V gene lookup returns CDR1 MDHEN and CDR2 SYDVKM. Trimming stripped 10 bases from V and 0 bases from J, with 16 bases between. CDR3 amino acids: CATSSGIPSYEQYF. The DNA for the CDR3 is TGTGCCACCTCATCGGGCATACCCTCCTACGAGCAGTACTTC. Full variable domain (missing parts from reference TRBV28 and TRBJ2-7): DVKVTQSSRYLVKRTGEKVFLECVQDMDHENMFWYRQDPGLGLRLIYFSYDVKMKEKGDIPEGYSVSREKKERFSLILESASTNQTSMYLCATSSGIPSYEQYFGPGTRLTVT.

The V call is TRBV20-1, the J call TRBJ2-7; 9 bases are a match to TRBD2. V lost 6 bases to trimming and J lost 4 bases; unmatched junction nucleotides: 16. The germline CDR1 and CDR2 sequences are DFQATT and SNEGSKA (reference sequence). The CDR3 extends over 16 amino acids. CDR3 DNA sequence: TGCAGTGCCCCCGGGCGGCGGGGGGGAACTTCATACGAGCAGTACTTC. Translated, it gives CSAPGRRGGTSYEQYF.

DNA of the CDR3: TGTGCCAGCAAGGCAGGGGGGACCTACGAGCAGTACTTC. As protein: CASKAGGTYEQYF. The rearrangement uses TRBV6-6 and TRBJ2-5, with D maybe TRBD1 (7 bases). The DNA end is more similar to TRBJ2-7, so the J call may be wrong. Germline V gene data show CDR1 as MNHNY and CDR2 as SVGAGI (reference sequence). The CDR3 loop spans 13 amino acids.

This clonotype was detected a few times. V and J are TRBV20-1 and TRBJ2-7; 9 bases are a match to TRBD1. The CDR3 runs 14 residues. V lost 4 bases, J lost 0 bases, and 4 bases stayed unmatched. Germline CDR1 and CDR2: DFQATT and SNEGSKA (reference sequence). CDR3 nucleotide sequence: TGCAGTGCTAACCGGGACAGGGACTCCTACGAGCAGTACTTC. As protein: CSANRDRDSYEQYF.

V is TRBV6-2 or TRBV6-3 and J is TRBJ2-3; maybe TRBD2 (5 bases). CDR3 size: 11 residues. V was cut by 8 bases and J by 8 bases, with 11 bases left in between. CDR1 is MNHEY, CDR2 SVGEGT, per germline. The CDR3 DNA follows: TGTGCCAGCCATGAGGGCCCTACGCAGTATTTT. This encodes CASHEGPTQYF.

The J gene is TRBJ2-5, the V gene TRBV7-9, with 9 positions matching TRBD1. Trimming cost V 5 bases and J 13 bases; bases outside gene matches: 8. The germline gives CDR1 SEHNR, CDR2 FQNEAQ (reference sequence). The CDR3 has 12 residues. The CDR3 DNA reads TGTGCCAGCAGCATTACCGGGGACAGGGTGTACTTC. This gives the protein CASSITGDRVYF.

This clonotype was detected a few times. DNA for the CDR3: TGTGCCAGCTCACCTCGACAGTTCGAGCAGTACTTC. Amino acid sequence: CASSPRQFEQYF. The V and J genes are TRBV18 and TRBJ2-7, with TRBD1 as a possible D gene (5 bases). This CDR3 contains 12 residues. V dropped 3 bases and J dropped 6 bases, with 9 bases sitting between them. Germline V gives CDR1 KGHSH, CDR2 LQKENI.

This clonotype has just a few counts. This chain connects TRBV6-5 to TRBJ1-2; 8 bases line up with TRBD1. The V and J ends lost 5 bases and 3 bases, in that order; junction bases with no gene match: 11. Germline V gene data show CDR1 as MNHEY and CDR2 as SVGAGI. The CDR3 length is 16 residues. This chain's CDR3 is CASSPIRTGSDYGYTF. In nucleotides, the CDR3 is TGTGCCAGCAGTCCAATCCGGACAGGGTCAGACTATGGCTACACCTTC.

This rearrangement joins TRBV3-1 to TRBJ2-1; 7 bases match TRBD1. The CDR3 sequence is 14 residues long. J lost 3 bases, V lost 3 bases, and 2 bases had no gene match. Per the germline V gene, CDR1 is LGHDT and CDR2 is YNNKEL (reference sequence). CDR3 in amino acids: CASSQRDSYNEQFF. Here the CDR3 DNA reads TGTGCCAGCAGCCAGAGGGACAGCTACAATGAGCAGTTCTTC.

V gene TRBV7-2 combines with J gene TRBJ2-3; TRBD2 is a possible D gene (7 bases). From germline, CDR1 is SGHTA and CDR2 FQGNSA. The CDR3 runs 16 residues. V was clipped by 7 bases and J by 0 bases, with 17 bases between them. The CDR3 sequence: CASTRGGRGSTDTQYF. The CDR3 bases are TGTGCCAGCACCCGAGGGGGGCGGGGGAGCACAGATACGCAGTATTTT.

The chain joins TRBV10-3 to TRBJ2-7; D remains ambiguous. Germline lookup yields CDR1 ENHRY and CDR2 SYGVKD. The CDR3 runs 13 residues. The germline V and J ends were trimmed by 0 bases and 6 bases, with 9 bases remaining between them. In DNA, the CDR3 is TGTGCCATCAGTGAGTCGGCGAGAGGCGAGCAGTACTTC. Its protein is CAISESARGEQYF.

The rearrangement uses TRBV7-2 and TRBJ2-3; TRBD2 aligns across 7 bases. This CDR3 comprises 15 residues. V lost 3 bases to trimming and J lost 1 base; unmatched junction nucleotides: 4. The germline CDR1 and CDR2 sequences are SGHTA and FQGNSA. CDR3 in DNA: TGTGCCAGCAGCTTTCAGAGCGGGGGCACAGATACGCAGTATTTT. Amino acid sequence: CASSFQSGGTDTQYF.

This clonotype was counted once. The V gene is TRBV7-2, the J gene TRBJ2-6, with D perhaps given as TRBD1 or TRBD2 (5 bases each). V was shortened by 7 bases and J by 0 bases, with 13 bases between the two germline ends. The CDR3 loop spans 16 amino acids. Per germline, CDR1 SGHTA and CDR2 FQGNSA. The CDR3 here is CASKPGRNSGANVLTF. The CDR3 DNA reads as TGTGCCAGCAAGCCGGGACGGAACTCTGGGGCCAACGTCCTGACTTTC. Complete variable domain (other parts from reference TRBV7-2 and TRBJ2-6): GAGVSQSPSNKVTEKGKDVELRCDPISGHTALYWYRQSLGQGLEFLIYFQGNSAPDKSGLPSDRFSAERTGGSVSTLTIQRTQQEDSAVYLCASKPGRNSGANVLTFGAGSRLTVL.

Points on this clonotype: A much more abundant neighbour one base away suggests this may be a read error. The chain uses TRBV29-1 and TRBJ2-7; D is unresolved. This CDR3 region has 12 residues. With 4 bases removed from V and 12 bases from J, the gap between germline ends came to 19 bases. The germline V gene encodes CDR1 SQVTM and CDR2 ANQGSEA. CDR3 protein: CSVARAGETLYF. CDR3 nucleotide sequence: TGCAGCGTTGCCCGCGCTGGAGAGACCCTGTACTTC.

This clonotype has at least ten counts. The CDR3 DNA is TGTGCCAGCAGCTTAGTTCCTCGACAGAACTATGGCTACACCTTC. Translation gives CASSLVPRQNYGYTF. The V and J genes are TRBV7-2 and TRBJ1-2; the D gene is possibly TRBD1 (5 bases). The CDR3 is made up of 15 amino acids. Trimming pared 1 base from V and 2 bases from J, leaving 11 bases between. Germline lookup yields CDR1 SGHTA and CDR2 FQGNSA.

This clonotype was observed a few times. The CDR3 spells CASSVAGGPYGYTF. In DNA, the CDR3 is TGTGCCAGCAGCGTAGCCGGGGGCCCGTATGGCTACACCTTC. The chain couples TRBV9 to TRBJ1-2; a possible D gene is TRBD1 (6 bases). The CDR3 is made up of 14 amino acids. CDR1 SGDLS and CDR2 YYNGEE come from the germline V gene. Trimming removed 0 bases from V and 5 bases from J, with 11 bases in between.

This clonotype was recorded a few times. The V and J genes are TRBV7-2 and TRBJ2-1; D is ambiguous. Germline V lookup: CDR1 SGHTA, CDR2 FQGNSA. The CDR3 has 17 amino acids. Trimming left V 4 bases short and J 0 bases short, with 16 bases between. CDR3 in DNA: TGTGCCAGCAGCTCCCGAACTTTTTATAGCTCCTACAATGAGCAGTTCTTC. Translating it yields CASSSRTFYSSYNEQFF.

This clonotype was seen at least ten times. The rearrangement links TRBV4-1 to TRBJ2-6; D is unresolved. Germline CDR1 MGHRA, CDR2 YSYEKL. This CDR3 spans 14 amino acids. Trimming took 4 bases from V and 3 from J, leaving 7 bases between them. This CDR3 is CASSPVYGANVLTF. CDR3 DNA sequence: TGCGCCAGCAGCCCGGTTTATGGGGCCAACGTCCTGACTTTC.

The chain is built from TRBV25-1 and TRBJ2-1; TRBD2 agrees at 7 bases. This CDR3 is built from 14 residues. J gave up 2 bases and V 7 bases, and 5 bases lay outside the gene matches. CDR1 and CDR2 from the germline V gene are MGHDK and SYGVNS. CDR3 region: CASTRAGAYNEQFF. Here the CDR3 DNA reads TGTGCCAGCACTAGGGCGGGGGCCTACAATGAGCAGTTCTTC.

In its sample, this clonotype was seen a few times. The chain combines TRBV6-6 with TRBJ2-3; D perhaps matches TRBD1 (6 bases). Germline lookup yields CDR1 MNHNY and CDR2 SVGAGI (reference sequence). The CDR3 length is 14 residues. Trimming stripped 6 bases from V and 0 bases from J, with 10 bases between. CDR3 loop: CASSKQGSTDTQYF. In DNA form, the CDR3 reads TGTGCCAGCAGCAAACAGGGTAGCACAGATACGCAGTATTTT.

The rearrangement uses TRBV12-3 or TRBV12-4 and TRBJ2-3, with 10 nucleotides matching TRBD1. The CDR3 covers 15 residues. V lost 6 bases and J lost 3; bases outside the gene matches: 6. CDR3 sequence reads: CASSDWTGGTDTQYF. CDR3 coding DNA: TGTGCCAGCAGCGATTGGACAGGGGGTACAGATACGCAGTATTTT.

This clonotype occurred a few times. At one end the junction does not follow the germline gene, possibly because of a read error. J is TRBJ2-7 and V is TRBV12-3 or TRBV12-4; the D is unclear. The CDR3 is 15 residues long. This chain's CDR3 is CASSRTGSLSSEQYF. CDR3 in DNA: TGTGCCAGCAGTCGAACGGGCAGTCTGTCCTCCGAGCAGTACTTC.

About this clonotype: Germline and junction disagree at one end, which may indicate a read error. The V call is TRBV7-3, the J call TRBJ2-3; D is undetermined. CDR1 is SGHTA, CDR2 FQGTGA, per germline. The CDR3 contains 14 residues. The CDR3: CSSSPVSSTDTQYF. The CDR3 region has the DNA TGTTCCAGCAGCCCTGTATCTAGCACAGATACGCAGTATTTT. The whole variable domain, remainder taken from reference TRBV7-3 and TRBJ2-3, is GAGVSQTPSNKVTEKGKYVELRCDPISGHTALYWYRQSLGQGPEFLIYFQGTGAADDSGLPNDRFFAVRPEGSVSTLKIQRTERGDSAVYLCSSSPVSSTDTQYFGPGTRLTVL.

This clonotype has a handful of counts. V and J are TRBV24-1 and TRBJ1-2; unclear D gene. This CDR3 is built from 13 residues. Trimming took off 4 bases at V and 1 base at J, with 6 bases between the two ends. CDR1 is KGHDR, CDR2 SFDVKD, per germline. CDR3 DNA sequence: TGTGCCACCAGTGAGGACGGTAACTATGGCTACACCTTC. Translated: CATSEDGNYGYTF.